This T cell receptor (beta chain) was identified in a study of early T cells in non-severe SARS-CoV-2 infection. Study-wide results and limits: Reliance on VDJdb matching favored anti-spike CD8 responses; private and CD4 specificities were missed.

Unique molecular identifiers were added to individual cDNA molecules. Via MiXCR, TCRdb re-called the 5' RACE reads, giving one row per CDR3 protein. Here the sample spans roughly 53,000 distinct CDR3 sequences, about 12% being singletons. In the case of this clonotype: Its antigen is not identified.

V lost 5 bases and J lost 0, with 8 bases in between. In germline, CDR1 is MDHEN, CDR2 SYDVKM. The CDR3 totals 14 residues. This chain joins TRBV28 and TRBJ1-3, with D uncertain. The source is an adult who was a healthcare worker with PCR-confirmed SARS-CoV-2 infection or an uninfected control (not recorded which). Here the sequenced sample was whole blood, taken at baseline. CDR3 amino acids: CASSDGTSGNTIYF. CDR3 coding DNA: TGTGCCAGCAGTGACGGTACCTCTGGAAACACCATATATTTT.